This record looks at one T cell receptor beta chain sequence and its context. The data derive from a study of blood T cell repertoires in COVID-19. On the study more broadly: COVID-19 samples from acute and convalescent phases originated in the United States, Italy and Spain.

Libraries were prepared by immunoSEQ multiplex PCR; TCRdb keeps only in-frame clonotypes and omits some of them. The top ten hold roughly 34% of the sample, which has around 46,000 clones, 70% to 90% seen once. V was pared by 2 bases and J by 4 bases, with 9 bases between. Germline V gene sequence: CDR1 SEHNR, CDR2 FQNEAQ (reference sequence). The CDR3 spans 13 residues. Sequencing was done on a sample of peripheral blood. The receptor comes from a woman aged 80 or over with COVID-19, enrolled during active disease. The V gene is TRBV7-9, the J gene TRBJ2-7, with a tentative D call TRBD2 (6 bases). The DNA for the CDR3 is TGTGCCAGCAGCTTATTGGGGGGTTACGAGCAGTACTTC. Residues: CASSLLGGYEQYF.